This T cell receptor (beta chain) was identified in a study of response to subunit inactivated influenza vaccine. Study outcomes and limitations: Every seasonal influenza vaccination brings in few new T cells, the authors suggested.

CDR1 SGHRS and CDR2 YFSETQ come from the germline V gene. The CDR3 loop spans 14 amino acids. Trimming cost V 5 bases and J 7 bases; bases outside gene matches: 12. TCRdb analysed the RT-PCR reads with MiXCR anew, one entry per CDR3 protein. The sample contains about 540,000 distinct CDR3 sequences, 11% to 15% of which appear only once. This clonotype was detected only a few times. Its matching antigen is unknown. The rearrangement links TRBV5-1 to TRBJ2-7, with 7 bases identical to TRBD1. Specimen: PBMCs from blood, collected approximately 13 days after vaccination. This clonotype was sampled from a man between 45 and 60 years old who received an inactivated influenza vaccine. This CDR3 reads CASRRDSLADEQYF. The CDR3 nucleotides are TGCGCCAGCAGGAGGGACAGCTTGGCAGATGAGCAGTACTTC.